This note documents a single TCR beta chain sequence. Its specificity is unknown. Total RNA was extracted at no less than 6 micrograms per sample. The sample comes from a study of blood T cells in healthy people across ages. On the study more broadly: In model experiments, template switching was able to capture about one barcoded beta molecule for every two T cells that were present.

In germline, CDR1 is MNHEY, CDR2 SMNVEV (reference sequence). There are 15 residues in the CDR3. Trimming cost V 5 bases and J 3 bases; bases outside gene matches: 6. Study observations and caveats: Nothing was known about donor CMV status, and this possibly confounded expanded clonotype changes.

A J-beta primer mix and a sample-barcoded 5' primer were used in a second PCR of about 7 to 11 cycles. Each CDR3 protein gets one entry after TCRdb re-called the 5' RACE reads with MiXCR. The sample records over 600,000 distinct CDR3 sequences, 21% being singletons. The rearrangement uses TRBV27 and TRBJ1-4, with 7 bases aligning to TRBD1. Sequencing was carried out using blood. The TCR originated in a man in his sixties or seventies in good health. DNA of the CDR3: TGTGCCAGCAGTACCTACAGGGGTCCTAATGAAAAACTGTTTTTT. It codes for CASSTYRGPNEKLFF.